This T cell receptor (beta chain) was recovered during a study of T-cell memory formation after mild COVID-19. Study overall: TCR clusters showed largely donor specificity.

Between the trimmed V and J ends, which lost 3 bases and 6 bases, there was a span of 15 bases. The CDR3 consists of 14 residues. Germline CDR1 MNHEY, CDR2 SMNVEV (reference sequence). Each CDR3 protein gets one entry after TCRdb re-called the 5' RACE reads with MiXCR. Here the sample spans about 270,000 distinct CDR3 sequences, about a sixth being singletons. This clonotype was counted a few times. The material sequenced was PBMCs or a T cell subset sorted from them (not recorded which). This chain connects TRBV27 to TRBJ2-7; D is perhaps TRBD2 (6 bases). This receptor was taken from a man between 18 and 29 years old who had mild COVID-19 (a few samples of this study predate the infection). Cell type and time point are not known. The CDR3 coding sequence is TGTGCCAGCAGTTTCCGAGGGACTGGAAGCGAGCAGTACTTC. It translates to CASSFRGTGSEQYF.